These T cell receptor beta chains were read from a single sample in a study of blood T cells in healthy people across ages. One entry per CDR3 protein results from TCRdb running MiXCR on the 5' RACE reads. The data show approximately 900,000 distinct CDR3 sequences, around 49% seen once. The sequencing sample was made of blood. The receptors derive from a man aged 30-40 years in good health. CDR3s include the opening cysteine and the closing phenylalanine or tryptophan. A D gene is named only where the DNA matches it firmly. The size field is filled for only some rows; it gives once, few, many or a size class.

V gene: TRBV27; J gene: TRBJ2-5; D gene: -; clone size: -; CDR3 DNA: TGTGCCAGCAGTTTATCCAAGGGGCCAGAGACCCAGTACTTC; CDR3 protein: CASSLSKGPETQYF
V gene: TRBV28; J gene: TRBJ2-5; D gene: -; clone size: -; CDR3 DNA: TGTGCCAGCAGTTTTTTCGAAGGGGCCCAGTACTTC; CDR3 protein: CASSFFEGAQYF
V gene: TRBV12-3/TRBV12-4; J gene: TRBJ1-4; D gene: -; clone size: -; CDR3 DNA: TGTGCCAGCAGTACCAGCCGGTCAGGGGATGAAAAACTGTTTTTT; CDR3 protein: CASSTSRSGDEKLFF
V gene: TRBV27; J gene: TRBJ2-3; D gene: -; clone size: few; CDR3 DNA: TGTGCCAGCAGCACCTTGTTAGGGCCCAGGGATACGCAGTATTTT; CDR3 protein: CASSTLLGPRDTQYF
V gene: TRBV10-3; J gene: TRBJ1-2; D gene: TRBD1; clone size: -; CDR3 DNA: TGTACCATCAGTGAGGGACAGAGCTACTATGGCTACACCTTC; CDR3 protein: CTISEGQSYYGYTF
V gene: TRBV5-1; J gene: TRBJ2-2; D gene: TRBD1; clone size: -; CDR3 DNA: TGCGCCAGCGAGACAGGGGCCCGCACCGGGGAGCTGTTTTTT; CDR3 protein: CASETGARTGELFF
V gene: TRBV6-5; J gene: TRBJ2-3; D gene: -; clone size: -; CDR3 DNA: TGTGCCAGCAGTTACGACCACACAGATACGCAGTATTTT; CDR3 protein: CASSYDHTDTQYF
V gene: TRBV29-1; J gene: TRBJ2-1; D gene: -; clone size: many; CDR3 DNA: TGCAGCGTTGAAGGGGCGCACCGGAATGAGCAGTTCTTC; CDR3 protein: CSVEGAHRNEQFF
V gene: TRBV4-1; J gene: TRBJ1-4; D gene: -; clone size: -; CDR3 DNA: TGCGCCAGCGGAACAGGAGTGAATGAAAAACTGTTTTTT; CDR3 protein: CASGTGVNEKLFF
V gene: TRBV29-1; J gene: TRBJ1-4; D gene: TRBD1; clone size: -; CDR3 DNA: TGCAGCGCTAGGACAGGGGATGAAAAACTGTTTTTT; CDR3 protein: CSARTGDEKLFF
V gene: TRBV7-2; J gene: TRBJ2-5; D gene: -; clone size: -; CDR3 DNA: TGTGCCAGCAGCTTATTTTTAAATGCCAGGGTAGAAGAGACCCAGTACTTC; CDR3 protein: CASSLFLNARVEETQYF
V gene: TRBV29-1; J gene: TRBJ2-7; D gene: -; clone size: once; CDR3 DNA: TGCAGCGTTGAATCCAACTCCTACGAGCAGTACTTC; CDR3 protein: CSVESNSYEQYF
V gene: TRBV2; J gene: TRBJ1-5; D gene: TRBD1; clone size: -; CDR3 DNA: TGTGCCAGCAGCGACGTAGCCACAGGGGCAACTCAGCCCCAGCATTTT; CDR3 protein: CASSDVATGATQPQHF
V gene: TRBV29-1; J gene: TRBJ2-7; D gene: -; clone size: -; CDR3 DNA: TGCAGCGTTGGACTTTCCTACGAGCAGTACTTC; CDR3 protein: CSVGLSYEQYF
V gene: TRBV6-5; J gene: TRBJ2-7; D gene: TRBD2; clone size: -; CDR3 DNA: TGTGCCAGCAGTTACCGTCCCGGGGGGGGCTACTACGAGCAGTACTTC; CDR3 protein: CASSYRPGGGYYEQYF
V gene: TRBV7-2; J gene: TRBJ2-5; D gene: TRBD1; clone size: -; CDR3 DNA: TGTGCCAGCAGCCCCAGATACAGACAGGGCATGGAGACCCAGTACTTC; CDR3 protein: CASSPRYRQGMETQYF
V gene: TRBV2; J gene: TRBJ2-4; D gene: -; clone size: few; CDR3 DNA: TGTGCCAGCACGGGGCAGAAAAACATTCAGTACTTC; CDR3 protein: CASTGQKNIQYF
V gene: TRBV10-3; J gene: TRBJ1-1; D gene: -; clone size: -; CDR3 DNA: TGTGCCATCAGTATGAACACTGAAGCTTTCTTT; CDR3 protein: CAISMNTEAFF
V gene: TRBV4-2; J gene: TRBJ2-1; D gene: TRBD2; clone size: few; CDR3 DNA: TGTGCCAGCAGCCAAGATCTGGGACTAGCGGGCTACAATGAGCAGTTCTTC; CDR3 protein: CASSQDLGLAGYNEQFF
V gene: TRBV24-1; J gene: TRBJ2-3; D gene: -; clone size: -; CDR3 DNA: TGTGCCACCAGTGATCCGGACAGCACAGATACGCAGTATTTT; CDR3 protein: CATSDPDSTDTQYF
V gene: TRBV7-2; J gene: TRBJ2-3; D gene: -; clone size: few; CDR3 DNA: TGTGCCAGCAGCTTAGCGGGGGGAAACACGCAAACGCAGTATTTT; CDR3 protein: CASSLAGGNTQTQYF
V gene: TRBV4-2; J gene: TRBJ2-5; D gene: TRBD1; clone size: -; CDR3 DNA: TGTGCCAGCAGCCGAACTGCCGGGACAGGGGAAAATTGGGAGACCCAGTACTTC; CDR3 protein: CASSRTAGTGENWETQYF
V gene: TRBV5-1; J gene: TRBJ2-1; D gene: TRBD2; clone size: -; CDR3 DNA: TGCGCCAGCAGCTTCGAGCGGGGGGGAGGAAATGAGCAGTTCTTC; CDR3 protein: CASSFERGGGNEQFF
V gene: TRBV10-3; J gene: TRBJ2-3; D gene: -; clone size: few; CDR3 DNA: TGTGCCAGGAGAGGGAATACGCAGTATTTT; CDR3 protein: CARRGNTQYF
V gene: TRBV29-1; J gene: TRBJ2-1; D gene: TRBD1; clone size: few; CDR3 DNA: TGCAGCGTTCGGACAGGGAACGAGCAGTTCTTC; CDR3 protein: CSVRTGNEQFF
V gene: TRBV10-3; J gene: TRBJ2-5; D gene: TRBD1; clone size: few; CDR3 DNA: TGTGCCATCAGTGGGGGGACAGCAATTCTCCAAGAGACCCAGTACTTC; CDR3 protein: CAISGGTAILQETQYF
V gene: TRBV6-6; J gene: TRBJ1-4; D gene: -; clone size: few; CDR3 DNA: TGTGCCAGTGGGACTGGCAATGAAAAACTGTTTTTT; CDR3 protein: CASGTGNEKLFF
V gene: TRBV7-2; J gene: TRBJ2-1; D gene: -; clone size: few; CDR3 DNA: TGTGCCAGCAGCCATGACCTCTCCTACAATGAGCAGTTCTTC; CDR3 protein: CASSHDLSYNEQFF
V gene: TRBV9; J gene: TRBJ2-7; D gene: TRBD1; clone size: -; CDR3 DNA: TGTGCCAGCAGCCGGACAGGCGATTCCTACGAGCAGTACTTC; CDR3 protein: CASSRTGDSYEQYF
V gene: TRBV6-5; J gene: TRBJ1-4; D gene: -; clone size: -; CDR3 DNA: TGTGCCAGCAGTTACGACAGAACTAATGAAAAACTGTTTTTT; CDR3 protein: CASSYDRTNEKLFF
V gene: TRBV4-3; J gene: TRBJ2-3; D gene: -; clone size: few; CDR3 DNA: TGCGCCAGCAGCCAAGAGAAATTGGGCACAGATACGCAGTATTTT; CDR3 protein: CASSQEKLGTDTQYF
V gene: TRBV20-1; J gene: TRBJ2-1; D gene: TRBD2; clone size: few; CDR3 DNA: TGCAGTGCTAGAGATATCGGGGGGGTCTACAATGAGCAGTTCTTC; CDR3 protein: CSARDIGGVYNEQFF
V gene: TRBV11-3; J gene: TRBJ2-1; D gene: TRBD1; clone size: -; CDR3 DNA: TGTGCCAGCAGCTTAGTGGGACAGATCCCCTACAATGAGCAGTTCTTC; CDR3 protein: CASSLVGQIPYNEQFF
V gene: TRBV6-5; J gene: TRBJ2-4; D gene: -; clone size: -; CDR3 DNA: TGTGCCAGCAGTTCCCCCACAACCAAAAACATTCAGTACTTC; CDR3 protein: CASSSPTTKNIQYF
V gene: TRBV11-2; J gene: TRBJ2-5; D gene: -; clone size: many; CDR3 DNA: TGTGCCAGCACACGTGGTGAGACCCAGTACTTC; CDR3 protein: CASTRGETQYF
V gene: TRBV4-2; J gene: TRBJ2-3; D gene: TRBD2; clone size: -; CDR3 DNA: TGTGCCAGTAGACCGGGGGGGTTTAGCACAGATGCGCAGTATTTT; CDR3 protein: CASRPGGFSTDAQYF